These 2 T cell receptor beta chains were sequenced from one sample in a study of OX40 agonist ivuxolimab in advanced cancers. The method was immunoSEQ multiplex PCR; TCRdb's version includes in-frame clones alone and lacks a portion of them. The profile covers about 60,000 clones, with about 86% appearing a single time and approximately 0.54% taken by the ten largest. The sequences come from CD4+ or CD8+ T cells sorted from blood, collected in a trial of the OX40 agonist ivuxolimab. The receptors shown here come from an adult with an advanced solid tumor such as melanoma, head and neck, liver or kidney cancer.

This rearrangement joins TRBV5-4 to TRBJ1-1; D perhaps matches TRBD1 (5 bases). The germline V gene has CDR1 SGHNT and CDR2 YYREEE (reference sequence). The CDR3 covers 14 residues. Trimming shortened V by 4 bases and J by 4 bases, and 14 bases separated the two germline ends. Here the CDR3 reads CASSPGGSTTEAFF. DNA of the CDR3: TGTGCCAGCAGCCCCGGGGGGAGCACCACTGAAGCTTTCTTT.

The chain links TRBV5-1 to TRBJ2-1, with 9 bases matching TRBD1. The trim removed 5 bases at V and 4 bases at J, leaving 10 bases unmatched. The CDR3 covers 16 residues. Germline-derived CDR1 and CDR2 are SGHRS and YFSETQ. The CDR3 protein is CASSFSTGGLYNEQFF. The CDR3 nucleotides are TGCGCCAGCAGTTTCTCAACAGGGGGCTTGTACAATGAGCAGTTCTTC.